These 27 T cell receptor beta chains were all obtained from the same sample, sequenced in a study of spatial heterogeneity in lung cancer. From the 5' RACE reads, TCRdb called clonotypes with MiXCR, one entry per CDR3 protein. The sample holds about 38,000 distinct CDR3 sequences; about 5% are singletons and the top ten take 25% to 30%. Time point denoted: sample taken at primary tumor resection. The starting material was PBMCs, obtained at surgery. These receptors came from a female donor with early-stage non-small cell lung cancer.

Note on this clonotype: A clone one base away is much larger, so this may be a read error. This chain connects TRBV7-2 to TRBJ2-4, with D perhaps TRBD2 (6 bases). The CDR3 runs to 17 residues. In germline, CDR1 is SGHTA, CDR2 FQGNSA. CDR3 loop: CASSLVWERVAKNIQHF. The CDR3 coding sequence is TGTGCCAGCAGCTTAGTCTGGGAGCGGGTAGCCAAAAACATTCAGCACTTC.

This clonotype was counted at least ten times. The chain couples TRBV30 to TRBJ2-7, with a weak D call TRBD2 (5 bases). Germline loops: CDR1 GTSNPN, CDR2 SVGIG (reference sequence). V was cut by 3 bases and J by 2 bases, with 14 bases left in between. This CDR3 spans 14 amino acids. This CDR3 is CAWSPTLRAYEQYF. The CDR3 DNA reads as TGTGCCTGGAGCCCTACCCTGAGGGCCTACGAGCAGTACTTC. Combining the CDR3 with reference TRBV30 and TRBJ2-7 gives the whole variable domain SQTIHQWPATLVQPVGSPLSLECTVEGTSNPNLYWYRQAAGRGLQLLFYSVGIGQISSEVPQNLSASRPQDRQFILSSKKLLLSDSGFYLCAWSPTLRAYEQYFGPGTRLTVT.

Notes on this clonotype: This may stem from a read error, because a much larger clone lies one nucleotide away. The chain combines TRBV7-2 with TRBJ1-3; 8 nucleotides line up with TRBD1. This CDR3 contains 12 residues. Germline-derived CDR1 and CDR2 are SGHTA and FQGNSA. CDR3 sequence (DNA): TGTGTCAGCAGCTTAACAGGGGGTGCCATATATTTT. It yields the protein CVSSLTGGAIYF.

This clonotype was observed at least ten times. The chain recombines TRBV24-1 with TRBJ2-7, with D perhaps matching TRBD1 (7 bases). From germline, CDR1 is KGHDR and CDR2 SFDVKD. The CDR3 is 16 residues long. V lost 3 bases, J lost 2 bases, and 16 bases lay in between. The CDR3 loop is CATSDGGGGGTYEQYF. DNA of the CDR3: TGTGCCACCAGTGATGGTGGTGGAGGGGGCACCTACGAGCAGTACTTC.

This clonotype occurred many times. The chain recombines TRBV4-3 with TRBJ1-1; 8 bases are a match to TRBD1. The CDR3 consists of 16 residues. The J segment lost 1 base and the V segment lost 6 bases, leaving 10 bases of the junction unmatched. Germline V gene sequence: CDR1 LGHNA, CDR2 YSLEER. CDR3 DNA sequence: TGCGCCAGCAGTCGGACAGGGTTTAGCGAGAACACTGAAGCTTTCTTT. It encodes CASSRTGFSENTEAFF.

This clonotype was recorded at least ten times. V gene TRBV5-6 combines with J gene TRBJ1-1, with 7 positions matching TRBD1. Per the germline V gene, CDR1 is SGHDT and CDR2 is YYEEEE. Trimming at V came to 4 bases and at J to 5 bases, leaving 5 bases not matched to a gene. The CDR3 sequence is 13 residues long. In nucleotides, the CDR3 is TGTGCCAGCAGCCCACAGGGGAGAACTGAAGCTTTCTTT. Translating it yields CASSPQGRTEAFF.

V is TRBV7-9 and J is TRBJ2-7; no reliable D call. The CDR3 runs 12 residues. Germline CDR1 is SEHNR and CDR2 is FQNEAQ (reference sequence). The V end was cut by 4 bases, the J end by 7 bases, with 11 bases between. The CDR3 protein is CASSSSLVEQYF. The CDR3 DNA reads TGTGCCAGCAGCTCAAGCCTAGTGGAGCAGTACTTC.

This clonotype was counted at least ten times. The rearrangement joins TRBV11-1 to TRBJ1-1; D ambiguous. V lost 3 bases to trimming and J lost 7 bases, with 12 bases between them. CDR1 SGHAT and CDR2 FQDESV come from the germline V gene (reference sequence). The CDR3 extends over 13 amino acids. This chain's CDR3 is CASSFSRTNEAFF. DNA of the CDR3: TGTGCCAGCAGCTTTAGCCGGACGAATGAAGCTTTCTTT. The whole variable domain, remainder taken from reference TRBV11-1 and TRBJ1-1, is EAEVAQSPRYKITEKSQAVAFWCDPISGHATLYWYRQILGQGPELLVQFQDESVVDDSQLPKDRFSAERLKGVDSTLKIQPAELGDSAMYLCASSFSRTNEAFFGQGTRLTVV.

This clonotype was counted many times. V is TRBV15 and J is TRBJ1-5; D is uncertain. The CDR3 runs 14 residues. Germline lookup yields CDR1 LNHNV and CDR2 YYDKDF (reference sequence). V lost 4 bases, J lost 0 bases, and 7 bases lay in between. The CDR3, as DNA: TGTGCCACCAGCACCGCCTATAGCAATCAGCCCCAGCATTTT. Protein: CATSTAYSNQPQHF. The complete variable domain, with remaining parts taken from reference TRBV15 and TRBJ1-5, reads DAMVIQNPRYQVTQFGKPVTLSCSQTLNHNVMYWYQQKSSQAPKLLFHYYDKDFNNEADTPDNFQSRRPNTSFCFLDIRSPGLGDTAMYLCATSTAYSNQPQHFGDGTRLSIL.

The genes are TRBV9 and TRBJ1-5; TRBD1 aligns across 9 bases. V was pared by 3 bases and J by 7 bases, with 8 bases of the junction left unmatched. CDR1 is SGDLS, CDR2 YYNGEE, per germline. This CDR3 comprises 15 residues. The CDR3 loop is CASSAGTGPMQPQHF. The CDR3 region has the DNA TGTGCCAGCAGCGCCGGGACAGGGCCAATGCAGCCCCAGCATTTT.

This clonotype appeared many times. A much larger clone differs by one base, so this may be a read error. CDR3 DNA: TGTGCCAGCAGCCGGTACCAAGAGACCCAGTACTTC. It encodes CASSRYQETQYF. This chain connects TRBV12-3 or TRBV12-4 to TRBJ2-5; D is undetermined. Trimming shortened V by 6 bases and J by 0 bases, and 5 bases separated the two germline ends. CDR3 size: 12 residues.

This clonotype was detected a few times. Written as DNA, the CDR3 is TGTGCCAGTATGGTAGGCACAGATACGCAGTATTTT. It translates to CASMVGTDTQYF. The chain recombines TRBV19 with TRBJ2-3, with D hard to call. Germline CDR1 LNHDA, CDR2 SQIVND (reference sequence). CDR3 size: 12 residues. V was cut by 7 bases and J by 1 base, with 6 bases left in between.

This clonotype is judged medium-sized (0.01 to 0.1%). This sequence joins TRBV28 and TRBJ2-7; D gene unclear. This CDR3 contains 16 residues. V dropped 7 bases and J dropped 2 bases, with 21 bases sitting between them. Germline CDR1 is MDHEN and CDR2 is SYDVKM. This CDR3 reads CASTSTVESVAYEQYF. Here the CDR3 DNA reads TGTGCCAGCACCTCCACCGTTGAGTCTGTAGCCTACGAGCAGTACTTC.

This clonotype has more than one count but fewer than ten. The V gene is TRBV3-1, the J gene TRBJ2-7, with 11 bases that match TRBD1. V lost 7 bases, J lost 2 bases, and 16 bases stayed unmatched. The CDR3 is 18 amino acids. Germline-derived CDR1 and CDR2 are LGHDT and YNNKEL (reference sequence). CDR3 protein: CASTPRGAPGQGAYEQYF. As DNA, the CDR3 is TGTGCCAGCACCCCACGGGGGGCTCCGGGACAGGGGGCCTACGAGCAGTACTTC.

This clonotype has ten or more counts. The V and J genes are TRBV9 and TRBJ1-2; D not resolved. Trimming took 4 bases from V and 1 from J, leaving 11 bases between them. CDR1 SGDLS and CDR2 YYNGEE come from the germline V gene. The CDR3 runs to 14 residues. Here the CDR3 DNA reads TGTGCCAGCAGCTATGACGCGGTTAACTATGGCTACACCTTC. Its protein is CASSYDAVNYGYTF.

This clonotype was detected many times. The chain joins TRBV12-5 to TRBJ2-7, with D possibly being TRBD2 (5 bases). V lost 6 bases to trimming and J lost 7 bases, with 16 bases between them. The germline CDR1 and CDR2 sequences are LGHNT and FRNRAP. The CDR3 spans 13 residues. CDR3 region: CASGRPGSREQYF. The CDR3 DNA reads as TGTGCTAGTGGCCGCCCGGGGTCCCGGGAGCAGTACTTC.

Ten or more counts support this clonotype. The chain is built from TRBV6-2 or TRBV6-3 and TRBJ2-7; the match to TRBD1 covers 9 bases. V lost 6 bases to trimming and J lost 6 bases; unmatched junction nucleotides: 3. There are 12 residues in the CDR3. Germline CDR1 reads MNHEY; CDR2 reads SVGEGT. The CDR3 nucleotides are TGTGCCAGCAGCTGGGACAGGGTCGAGCAGTACTTC. Residues: CASSWDRVEQYF.

This clonotype has a count of ten or more. The chain employs TRBV4-1 and TRBJ1-2, with 7 bases lining up with TRBD1. Germline V gene data show CDR1 as MGHRA and CDR2 as YSYEKL. Unmatched junction bases numbered 18, after V lost 6 bases and J lost 5 bases. CDR3 length equals 17 residues. Here the CDR3 DNA reads TGCGCCAGCAGAATGACCCCCAGGGGGTTGAAACTTTATGGCTACACCTTC. This translates into CASRMTPRGLKLYGYTF.

This clonotype was counted many times. This chain joins TRBV4-1 and TRBJ1-4, with D unresolved. Germline V gene data show CDR1 as MGHRA and CDR2 as YSYEKL. The CDR3 extends over 17 amino acids. V was clipped by 0 bases and J by 0 bases, with 11 bases between them. The chain's CDR3 is CASSQDWAVATNEKLFF. CDR3 in DNA: TGCGCCAGCAGCCAAGATTGGGCGGTCGCAACTAATGAAAAACTGTTTTTT.

On this clonotype: No conserved phenylalanine or tryptophan is present at the end of the CDR3, so a read error is the likely explanation. The chain links TRBV5-1 to TRBJ2-5, with D possibly called TRBD1 or TRBD2 (6 bases each). Germline V CDR1 and CDR2: SGHRS, YFSETQ. CDR3 length: 13 residues. Trimming cost V 0 bases and J 4 bases, with 7 bases left between them. CDR3 bases: TGCGCCAGCAGCTTGGAGGGGGGAGAGACCCAGTACCTC. Protein sequence: CASSLEGGETQYL.

This clonotype has a count of ten or more. The gene calls are TRBV28 and TRBJ2-1; D remains ambiguous. This CDR3 is built from 18 residues. Trimming stripped 6 bases from V and 5 bases from J, with 26 bases between. Germline V gives CDR1 MDHEN, CDR2 SYDVKM. In DNA form, the CDR3 reads TGTGCCAGCAGCACCCCAATCAAGGGTTCTGTTTTGCACAATGAGCAGTTCTTC. Encoded protein: CASSTPIKGSVLHNEQFF.

The chain has TRBV18 and TRBJ2-3, with TRBD1 as a possible D gene (6 bases). Germline V gene data show CDR1 as KGHSH and CDR2 as LQKENI. This CDR3 spans 16 amino acids. Between the trimmed V and J ends, which lost 3 bases and 0 bases, there was a span of 13 bases. The CDR3 DNA sequence: TGTGCCAGCTCACCCCCGAACAGGGCTAGCACAGATACGCAGTATTTT. It specifies CASSPPNRASTDTQYF.

The V and J genes are TRBV15 and TRBJ1-5; no clear D gene. CDR1 and CDR2 (germline): LNHNV, YYDKDF (reference sequence). The V gene lost 6 bases and the J gene lost 2 bases, with 14 bases spanning the gap. CDR3 length equals 15 residues. The CDR3: CATSLKGSRNQPQHF. CDR3 in DNA: TGTGCCACCAGTTTAAAGGGCTCGCGCAATCAGCCCCAGCATTTT.

This clonotype appeared a few times. The chain combines TRBV7-6 with TRBJ1-1; TRBD1 is a possible D gene (6 bases). The CDR3 totals 13 residues. Trimming took 2 bases from V and 6 from J, leaving 10 bases between them. Germline V CDR1 and CDR2: SGHVS, FNYEAQ. CDR3 sequence: CASSLSPGAEAFF. The CDR3 DNA follows: TGTGCCAGCAGCTTAAGTCCAGGGGCTGAAGCTTTCTTT.

This clonotype was detected a few times. This chain joins TRBV6-4 and TRBJ1-2; D is unclear. Germline V lookup: CDR1 MRHNA, CDR2 SNTAGT. V lost 3 bases and J 5 bases, leaving 4 bases between the germline ends. The CDR3 is 11 amino acids. The DNA for the CDR3 is TGTGCCAGCAGTGAGGGGTATGGCTACACCTTC. Protein: CASSEGYGYTF.

The V and J genes are TRBV18 and TRBJ1-6, with no clear D. The germline V gene encodes CDR1 KGHSH and CDR2 LQKENI. There are 12 residues in the CDR3. V was cut by 3 bases and J by 8 bases, with 5 bases left in between. CDR3 DNA: TGTGCCAGCTCACCGGAACATTCACCCCTCCACTTT. This codes for CASSPEHSPLHF.

This clonotype was counted many times. The chain carries TRBV6-5 and TRBJ2-3; D gene uncertain. Germline V gene data show CDR1 as MNHEY and CDR2 as SVGAGI. This CDR3 is built from 17 residues. The ends were cut back, 0 bases at V and 0 bases at J, with 13 bases in the middle. CDR3 sequence: CASSYSTWPSSTDTQYF. The CDR3 DNA reads as TGTGCCAGCAGTTACTCCACGTGGCCGTCTAGCACAGATACGCAGTATTTT.